These 11 T cell receptor beta chains were sequenced from one sample in a study of T cell repertoires in cytomegalovirus infection. MiXCR was run by TCRdb on the reads, yielding one entry per CDR3 protein. This repertoire shows a few hundred thousand distinct CDR3 sequences, roughly 20% found once; its top ten account for 7.5% to 9%. Sequenced material: PBMCs. The receptors stem from a human donor in good health (CMV status not recorded). Some clones in this sample may be carry-over from other donors' samples.

In its sample, this clonotype was seen a few times. The rearrangement links TRBV6-1 to TRBJ2-4; possibly TRBD1 for D (5 bases). The CDR3 is 12 amino acids. Looked up from germline, CDR1 is MNHNS and CDR2 is SASEGT. The V end was cut by 6 bases, the J end by 8 bases, with 11 bases between. CDR3 sequence reads: CASRSTVDIQYF. The DNA of the CDR3 is TGTGCCAGCAGATCGACAGTTGACATTCAGTACTTC.

This clonotype was seen only a few times. The V and J genes are TRBV5-1 and TRBJ2-1; 13 bases map to TRBD2. This CDR3 has 17 residues. Per the germline V gene, CDR1 is SGHRS and CDR2 is YFSETQ. The junction had 13 bases not matched to a gene; V was cut back by 3 bases and J by 10 bases. The CDR3 protein is CASSSWTSGGPNGEQFF. For the CDR3, the DNA is TGCGCCAGCAGCTCTTGGACTAGCGGGGGACCCAATGGGGAGCAGTTCTTC.

This clonotype has just a few counts. This rearrangement joins TRBV2 to TRBJ1-2, with TRBD1 identical over 9 bases. Per germline, CDR1 SNHLY and CDR2 FYNNEI. V shed 6 bases, J shed 4 bases, and the junction held 9 bases outside the gene matches. The CDR3 is 15 amino acids. DNA of the CDR3: TGTGCCAGCAGGGCCACAGGGGGCGCGGGCTATGGCTACACCTTC. Protein sequence: CASRATGGAGYGYTF.

The V call is TRBV29-1, the J call TRBJ2-5, with D unresolved. CDR3 length equals 12 residues. V lost 2 bases, J lost 1 base, and 5 bases lay in between. Germline V CDR1 and CDR2: SQVTM, ANQGSEA. For the CDR3, the DNA is TGCAGCGTTGAAACCTTCCAAGAGACCCAGTACTTC. This gives the protein CSVETFQETQYF.

The V call is TRBV29-1, the J call TRBJ1-2; D is ambiguous. In germline, CDR1 is SQVTM, CDR2 ANQGSEA. CDR3 length equals 16 residues. Deletions cut 3 bases from V and 0 bases from J, with 17 bases between. CDR3 nucleotide sequence: TGCAGCGTTGACCCCGCTGGGGTCGGAGCTAACTATGGCTACACCTTC. Translated: CSVDPAGVGANYGYTF.

A few counts support this clonotype. The rearrangement uses TRBV11-2 and TRBJ1-4, with D unclear. CDR1 SGHAT and CDR2 FQNNGV come from the germline V gene. The V gene lost 3 bases and the J gene lost 5 bases, with 13 bases spanning the gap. CDR3 size: 15 residues. In nucleotides, the CDR3 is TGTGCCAGCAGCTTCGACCCACAGTCAAATGAAAAACTGTTTTTT. Protein product: CASSFDPQSNEKLFF.

This clonotype has ten or more counts. The chain carries TRBV28 and TRBJ2-1; no clear D gene. This CDR3 region has 12 residues. From germline, CDR1 is MDHEN and CDR2 SYDVKM. Trimming pared 2 bases from V and 5 bases from J, leaving 4 bases between. Written as DNA, the CDR3 is TGTGCCAGCAGTTTAGTCCACAATGAGCAGTTCTTC. Amino acids: CASSLVHNEQFF.

This chain links TRBV6-2 or TRBV6-3 with TRBJ2-7; 11 bases agree with TRBD2. CDR3 length: 15 amino acids. The trim removed 2 bases at V and 7 bases at J, leaving 7 bases unmatched. CDR1 MNHEY and CDR2 SVGEGT come from the germline V gene. The chain's CDR3 is CASSYLTSGSGEQYF. CDR3 nucleotide sequence: TGTGCCAGCAGTTACCTCACTAGCGGGAGTGGAGAGCAGTACTTC.

This clonotype turned up a few times. The chain has TRBV7-9 and TRBJ1-2; 10 bases are shared with TRBD1. CDR3 size: 13 residues. The germline V gene encodes CDR1 SEHNR and CDR2 FQNEAQ (reference sequence). J lost 8 bases, V lost 4 bases, and 4 bases had no gene match. The CDR3 loop reads CASSSGTGEGYTF. In DNA form, the CDR3 reads TGTGCCAGCAGCTCCGGGACAGGGGAAGGCTACACCTTC.

This clonotype was recorded many times. This chain links TRBV7-8 with TRBJ2-3; 7 positions match TRBD2. This CDR3 has 16 amino acids. The V and J ends lost 5 bases and 4 bases, in that order; junction bases with no gene match: 12. Germline loops: CDR1 SGHVS, CDR2 FQNEAQ. The CDR3 protein is CASSQGAWGGSDTQYF. In DNA form, the CDR3 reads TGTGCCAGCAGCCAAGGGGCGTGGGGGGGTTCAGATACGCAGTATTTT.

A remark on this clonotype: This clone may be a read error of a much larger clone one base away. The chain is built from TRBV28 and TRBJ1-5, with D hard to call. Germline CDR1 and CDR2: MDHEN and SYDVKM. V was trimmed by 5 bases and J by 0 bases, leaving 8 bases between them. The CDR3 contains 14 residues. CDR3 amino acids: CASSPRTSNQPQHF. The CDR3 DNA sequence: TGTGCCAGCAGTCCGCGTACTAGCAATCAGCCCCAGCATTTT. The full variable domain, in which reference TRBV28 and TRBJ1-5 provide the parts outside the CDR3, is DVKVTQSSRYLVKRTGEKVFLECVQDMDHENMFWYRQDPGLGLRLIYFSYDVKMKEKGDIPEGYSVSREKKERFSLILESASTNQTSMYLCASSPRTSNQPQHFGDGTRLSIL.